The 15 T cell receptor beta chains reported below all come from one sample, sequenced in a study of blood T cells in healthy people across ages. Next came a second PCR, run for about 7 to 12 cycles, which used a sample-barcoded 5' primer along with a J-beta primer mix. TCRdb re-derived calls from the 5' RACE reads in MiXCR, one entry per CDR3 protein. This table has about 1,800,000 distinct CDR3 sequences, 28% appearing once. The sample comprised blood. The receptors were sampled from a woman aged 25 to 39 in good health.

This clonotype was seen a handful of times. The CDR3 reads CASTPTGGLQPQHF. As DNA, the CDR3 is TGTGCCAGCACTCCCACTGGGGGGCTCCAGCCCCAGCATTTT. The chain is built from TRBV12-3 or TRBV12-4 and TRBJ1-5; D possibly corresponds to TRBD1 (6 bases). Trimming shortened V by 7 bases and J by 7 bases, and 17 bases separated the two germline ends. CDR3 length: 14 amino acids.

This clonotype was recorded many times. The chain employs TRBV28 and TRBJ1-2; a possible D gene is TRBD1 (5 bases). This CDR3 spans 13 amino acids. The germline V gene has CDR1 MDHEN and CDR2 SYDVKM. V lost 6 bases, J lost 4 bases, and 12 bases lay in between. The CDR3 region has the DNA TGTGCCAGCAGCCTAAGACAGACCTATGGCTACACCTTC. Its protein is CASSLRQTYGYTF.

This clonotype was detected a few times. V is TRBV18 and J is TRBJ2-1; either TRBD1 or TRBD2 may fit D (5 bases each). Germline CDR1 is KGHSH and CDR2 is LQKENI. The CDR3 consists of 16 residues. The germline V and J ends were trimmed by 5 bases and 7 bases, with 21 bases remaining between them. The CDR3 spells CASSTTSGAGRNEQFF. The CDR3 nucleotides are TGTGCCAGCTCAACCACGTCCGGGGCAGGACGGAATGAGCAGTTCTTC. The entire variable domain, with the rest obtained from reference TRBV18 and TRBJ2-1, is as follows: NAGVMQNPRHLVRRRGQEARLRCSPMKGHSHVYWYRQLPEEGLKFMVYLQKENIIDESGMPKERFSAEFPKEGPSILRIQQVVRGDSAAYFCASSTTSGAGRNEQFFGPGTRLTVL.

This clonotype has just a few counts. This chain connects TRBV6-2 or TRBV6-3 to TRBJ1-2, with D maybe TRBD1 (5 bases). With 4 bases removed from V and 4 bases from J, the gap between germline ends came to 10 bases. From germline, CDR1 is MNHEY and CDR2 SVGEGT. This CDR3 is 13 amino acids long. CDR3 in DNA: TGTGCCAGCAGTTTTAGGGGCGTCTATGGCTACACCTTC. Protein product: CASSFRGVYGYTF.

This chain connects TRBV6-6 to TRBJ2-7; TRBD2 matches 10 bases. CDR1 MNHNY and CDR2 SVGAGI come from the germline V gene (reference sequence). CDR3 length equals 15 residues. Trimming took 5 bases from V and 7 from J; bases not matched to a gene: 11. Here the CDR3 DNA reads TGTGCCAGCAGTCCGACAGCGGGAGGGGCCGAGGAGCAGTACTTC. This gives the protein CASSPTAGGAEEQYF.

The rearrangement uses TRBV12-3 or TRBV12-4 and TRBJ2-3; D not certain. V was cut by 6 bases and J by 2 bases, with 12 bases left in between. The CDR3 runs 14 residues. The DNA for the CDR3 is TGTGCCAGCAGCCCCGCTGGGTTCACAGATACGCAGTATTTT. Its translation: CASSPAGFTDTQYF.

Of note for this clonotype: At one end the junction does not follow the germline gene, possibly because of a read error. The chain carries TRBV20-1 and TRBJ2-6; a weak D match, TRBD1 (5 bases). CDR1 and CDR2 from the germline V gene are DFQATT and SNEGSKA (reference sequence). The CDR3 contains 14 residues. The DNA of the CDR3 is TGCAGTGCTCTCAGGATCTCTGGGGCCAACGTCCGGACTTTC. This encodes CSALRISGANVRTF.

This sequence joins TRBV28 and TRBJ1-1; D remains unclear. The CDR3 is 12 residues long. Trimming took 6 bases from V and 11 from J, leaving 16 bases between them. CDR1 is MDHEN and CDR2 is SYDVKM in the germline V gene. CDR3 sequence (DNA): TGTGCCAGCAGCATTGTAGGTTCCGGGGCTTTCTTT. It specifies CASSIVGSGAFF. The full variable domain, with the rest looked up from reference TRBV28 and TRBJ1-1, is DVKVTQSSRYLVKRTGEKVFLECVQDMDHENMFWYRQDPGLGLRLIYFSYDVKMKEKGDIPEGYSVSREKKERFSLILESASTNQTSMYLCASSIVGSGAFFGQGTRLTVV.

This chain uses TRBV11-2 with TRBJ2-3, with a possible D match to TRBD2 (5 bases). The CDR3 runs to 13 residues. Per germline, CDR1 SGHAT and CDR2 FQNNGV. Between the trimmed V and J ends, which lost 6 bases and 7 bases, there was a span of 14 bases. Here the CDR3 reads CASRSVSDYTQYF. The CDR3 DNA follows: TGTGCCAGCAGATCGGTTAGCGACTATACGCAGTATTTT.

The chain joins TRBV10-2 to TRBJ2-5, with 8 bases fitting TRBD2. V lost 7 bases and J lost 5; bases outside the gene matches: 9. The CDR3 has 14 amino acids. Germline V CDR1 and CDR2: WSHSY, SAAADI. The chain's CDR3 is CASIGAGEWETQYF. The CDR3 DNA follows: TGCGCCAGCATAGGAGCGGGAGAGTGGGAGACCCAGTACTTC.

This clonotype was detected ten times or more. This rearrangement joins TRBV4-1 to TRBJ1-2; no firm D call. CDR3 length: 14 residues. Trimming removed 0 bases at V and 8 bases at J, with 13 bases between. Germline V gene lookup returns CDR1 MGHRA and CDR2 YSYEKL. CDR3 protein: CASSQEVGTWGYTF. The CDR3 nucleotides are TGCGCCAGCAGCCAAGAAGTCGGAACCTGGGGCTACACCTTC.

This clonotype was picked up many times. V gene TRBV20-1 combines with J gene TRBJ2-1, with TRBD2 as a possible D gene (5 bases). This CDR3 is built from 15 residues. CDR1 DFQATT and CDR2 SNEGSKA come from the germline V gene (reference sequence). The V end lost 6 bases, the J end lost 2 bases, and 17 bases lay between the germline ends. The CDR3 nucleotides are TGCAGTGCCGGAGGCGGGCAATCAACCTACAATGAGCAGTTCTTC. This sequence encodes CSAGGGQSTYNEQFF.

There are a few counts of this clonotype. The chain uses TRBV7-8 and TRBJ1-1; perhaps TRBD1 as D (6 bases). Germline CDR1 SGHVS, CDR2 FQNEAQ. The CDR3 has 15 amino acids. Trimming took off 1 base at V and 4 bases at J, with 13 bases between the two ends. CDR3 bases: TGTGCCAGCAGCTTAGTGTCAGGGGAGGGCACTGAAGCTTTCTTT. Protein: CASSLVSGEGTEAFF.

This clonotype was observed many times. The gene calls are TRBV20-1 and TRBJ2-1, with D possibly being TRBD2 (7 bases). Germline V lookup: CDR1 DFQATT, CDR2 SNEGSKA (reference sequence). Trimming shortened V by 1 base and J by 2 bases, and 15 bases separated the two germline ends. The CDR3 has 16 amino acids. CDR3 nucleotides: TGCAGTGCTAGAGTGGGAGGGGGGGAGGCCTACAATGAGCAGTTCTTC. Translation gives CSARVGGGEAYNEQFF.

This clonotype was observed a few times. The rearrangement joins TRBV6-2 or TRBV6-3 to TRBJ2-7, with D possibly TRBD2 on 6 matching bases. This CDR3 is 16 amino acids long. Trimming removed 4 bases at V and 2 bases at J, with 18 bases between. Germline V gives CDR1 MNHEY, CDR2 SVGEGT. This CDR3 reads CASSWTWRAGTYEQYF. DNA for the CDR3: TGTGCCAGCAGTTGGACCTGGAGGGCCGGAACCTACGAGCAGTACTTC.